Listed here are 26 T cell receptor beta chains from one sample, sequenced in a study of T-cell memory formation after mild COVID-19. TCRdb re-analysed the 5' RACE reads in MiXCR, keeping a single row per CDR3 protein. Of hundreds of thousands of distinct CDR3 sequences listed, around 21% were seen once; the top ten hold approximately 12%. Input material: PBMCs or a T cell subset sorted from them (not recorded which). These receptors originate from an adult woman who had mild COVID-19 (a few samples of this study predate the infection). Cell type and time point are not known.

This clonotype was seen repeatedly, ten times or more. This chain links TRBV5-5 with TRBJ2-7, with D perhaps TRBD1 (5 bases). The germline V gene encodes CDR1 SGHKS and CDR2 YYEKEE (reference sequence). The CDR3 has 13 residues. V was cut by 6 bases and J by 2 bases, with 12 bases left in between. Written as DNA, the CDR3 is TGTGCCAGCACCAGGGCAGGTACCTACGAGCAGTACTTC. Amino acids: CASTRAGTYEQYF.

This clonotype was picked up a small number of times. This chain joins TRBV5-1 and TRBJ2-7; 16 bases are shared with TRBD2. V was clipped by 0 bases and J by 6 bases; unmatched bases: 6. CDR1 and CDR2 from the germline V gene are SGHRS and YFSETQ. CDR3 size: 17 residues. This CDR3 reads CASSLVGLAGGPIEQYF. In nucleotides, the CDR3 is TGCGCCAGCAGCTTGGTGGGACTAGCGGGAGGGCCGATCGAGCAGTACTTC.

This chain links TRBV6-6 with TRBJ1-6, with TRBD1 as a possible D gene (6 bases). The CDR3 is 16 residues long. The germline V gene has CDR1 MNHNY and CDR2 SVGAGI (reference sequence). Trimming stripped 1 base from V and 6 bases from J, with 13 bases between. The CDR3, as DNA: TGTGCCAGCAGTTACTTGGCAGGGGCCTTTAATTCACCCCTCCACTTT. It translates to CASSYLAGAFNSPLHF.

This clonotype was picked up a small number of times. The rearrangement joins TRBV7-9 to TRBJ2-3, with 8 bases aligning to TRBD2. After removal of 4 bases from V and 3 bases from J, the junction contained 9 bases not matched to a gene. From germline, CDR1 is SEHNR and CDR2 FQNEAQ (reference sequence). This CDR3 spans 16 amino acids. Here the CDR3 DNA reads TGTGCCAGCAGCTCCGGGGTAGCGGGGATAACAGATACGCAGTATTTT. Translated, it gives CASSSGVAGITDTQYF.

The CDR3 here is CASSSTDSSEKLFF. As DNA, the CDR3 is TGTGCCAGCAGCTCGACCGACAGTTCCGAAAAACTGTTTTTT. The chain employs TRBV7-9 and TRBJ1-4; TRBD1 might be the D (5 bases). The CDR3 covers 14 residues. Germline V lookup: CDR1 SEHNR, CDR2 FQNEAQ (reference sequence). V lost 4 bases and J 8 bases, leaving 14 bases between the germline ends.

This rearrangement joins TRBV20-1 to TRBJ2-7; D is ambiguous. This CDR3 contains 13 residues. The V gene's germline CDR1 is DFQATT and CDR2 SNEGSKA (reference sequence). The germline V and J ends were trimmed by 4 bases and 2 bases, with 12 bases remaining between them. The CDR3 DNA follows: TGCAGTGCTAAGGACGCGGAGACCTACGAGCAGTACTTC. Amino acids: CSAKDAETYEQYF.

This chain joins TRBV5-1 and TRBJ2-7; the D gene is possibly TRBD2 (5 bases). The V end was cut by 5 bases, the J end by 0 bases, with 9 bases between. Germline V gene data show CDR1 as SGHRS and CDR2 as YFSETQ. This CDR3 contains 13 residues. The CDR3: CASRVTSSYEQYF. CDR3 DNA sequence: TGCGCCAGCAGGGTCACTAGCTCCTACGAGCAGTACTTC.

The V and J genes are TRBV20-1 and TRBJ2-3; 14 bases match TRBD2. J was trimmed by 5 bases and V by 7 bases; bases with no gene match: 8. Germline V lookup: CDR1 DFQATT, CDR2 SNEGSKA (reference sequence). This CDR3 region has 15 residues. The CDR3 nucleotides are TGCAGTGAGGGGACTAGCGGGGGCCGGGGAGATACGCAGTATTTT. Translation gives CSEGTSGGRGDTQYF.

The chain uses TRBV7-9 and TRBJ1-2; a weak D match, TRBD1 (5 bases). The germline V and J ends were trimmed by 1 base and 4 bases, with 13 bases remaining between them. Germline V gives CDR1 SEHNR, CDR2 FQNEAQ (reference sequence). The CDR3 sequence is 15 residues long. CDR3 sequence (DNA): TGTGCCAGCAGCTTAGGCTCCTCCACAGGCTATGGCTACACCTTC. Its protein is CASSLGSSTGYGYTF.

This clonotype was observed a handful of times. This chain uses TRBV10-3 with TRBJ2-1; D possibly corresponds to TRBD2 (5 bases). The CDR3 consists of 16 residues. Per the germline V gene, CDR1 is ENHRY and CDR2 is SYGVKD. Trimming took 2 bases from V and 5 from J, leaving 16 bases between them. The chain's CDR3 is CAISERALAYDNEQFF. In nucleotides, the CDR3 is TGTGCCATCAGTGAGAGGGCATTAGCGTATGACAATGAGCAGTTCTTC.

The chain couples TRBV7-6 to TRBJ1-2; D unclear. Germline V CDR1 and CDR2: SGHVS, FNYEAQ. The CDR3 is 14 residues long. Between the trimmed V and J ends, which lost 1 base and 8 bases, there was a span of 14 bases. The chain's CDR3 is CASSLGFGRPGYTF. The CDR3 DNA reads TGTGCCAGCAGCTTAGGGTTCGGGCGGCCGGGCTACACCTTC.

This clonotype has a handful of counts. The CDR3, as DNA: TGTGCCAGCAGCTTAGCGACAGGACCCGGGGAGCTGTTTTTT. This codes for CASSLATGPGELFF. The chain uses TRBV11-3 and TRBJ2-2; D perhaps matches TRBD1 (6 bases). CDR3 length: 14 amino acids. The V end was cut by 1 base, the J end by 6 bases, with 9 bases between. From germline, CDR1 is SGHNT and CDR2 YENEEA. The variable domain in full, completed from reference TRBV11-3 and TRBJ2-2, reads EAGVVQSPRYKIIEKKQPVAFWCNPISGHNTLYWYLQNLGQGPELLIRYENEEAVDDSQLPKDRFSAERLKGVDSTLKIQPAELGDSAVYLCASSLATGPGELFFGEGSRLTVL.

The rearrangement uses TRBV19 and TRBJ2-6; D may be TRBD1 (6 bases). Between the trimmed V and J ends, which lost 5 bases and 4 bases, there was a span of 9 bases. The germline gives CDR1 LNHDA, CDR2 SQIVND (reference sequence). The CDR3 is 14 amino acids. The CDR3 DNA is TGTGCCAGTAGTGCAGGGGACGGGGCCAACGTCCTGACTTTC. Translation: CASSAGDGANVLTF.

This clonotype has only a few counts. The chain is built from TRBV5-1 and TRBJ2-7, with a weak D call TRBD1 (6 bases). Trimming stripped 6 bases from V and 2 bases from J, with 12 bases between. CDR1 and CDR2 (germline): SGHRS, YFSETQ. The CDR3 runs to 13 residues. The CDR3 DNA sequence: TGCGCCAGCATGGACAGTGGAGCCTACGAGCAGTACTTC. Amino acids: CASMDSGAYEQYF. The entire variable domain, with the rest obtained from reference TRBV5-1 and TRBJ2-7, is as follows: KAGVTQTPRYLIKTRGQQVTLSCSPISGHRSVSWYQQTPGQGLQFLFEYFSETQRNKGNFPGRFSGRQFSNSRSEMNVSTLELGDSALYLCASMDSGAYEQYFGPGTRLTVT.

This clonotype was found many times. This chain joins TRBV5-1 and TRBJ2-7; D unclear. CDR1 SGHRS and CDR2 YFSETQ come from the germline V gene. The CDR3 is 16 amino acids. The V end lost 0 bases, the J end lost 0 bases, and 13 bases lay between the germline ends. In nucleotides, the CDR3 is TGCGCCAGCAGCTTGGACCCGGCGTCAAGCTCCTACGAGCAGTACTTC. Translated: CASSLDPASSSYEQYF.

This clonotype has just a few counts. J is TRBJ2-3 and V is TRBV7-2; D is perhaps TRBD2 (6 bases). This CDR3 has 13 amino acids. Germline assignment: CDR1 SGHTA and CDR2 FQGNSA. V was trimmed by 8 bases and J by 4 bases, leaving 13 bases between them. CDR3 amino acids: CASPGLSSDTQYF. The CDR3 DNA is TGTGCCAGCCCGGGACTTAGCTCAGATACGCAGTATTTT.

The sample holds a few counts of this clonotype. The chain uses TRBV20-1 and TRBJ2-7; the match to TRBD1 covers 8 bases. V shed 6 bases and J 2 bases; nucleotides not matched to a gene: 6. The CDR3 has 13 residues. In germline, CDR1 is DFQATT, CDR2 SNEGSKA (reference sequence). As DNA, the CDR3 is TGCAGTGCAAACAGGGGGAAAACCTACGAGCAGTACTTC. This codes for CSANRGKTYEQYF.

This clonotype was observed many times. The CDR3 reads CASSRRREQYF. The CDR3 nucleotides read TGTGCCAGCAGTCGACGTAGGGAGCAGTACTTC. The rearrangement links TRBV3-1 to TRBJ2-7, with D hard to call. This CDR3 has 11 residues. V was pared by 6 bases and J by 7 bases, with 10 bases between. Germline lookup yields CDR1 LGHDT and CDR2 YNNKEL (reference sequence).

The CDR3 DNA is TGTGCCAGCAGTACAAGGACTAGCGGGAGCTCCTACAATGAGCAGTTCTTC. Its protein product is CASSTRTSGSSYNEQFF. The V and J genes are TRBV6-2 or TRBV6-3 and TRBJ2-1; 13 nucleotides agree with TRBD2. The length of the CDR3 is 17 residues. Germline V gene data show CDR1 as MNHEY and CDR2 as SVGEGT. V shed 5 bases and J 0 bases; nucleotides not matched to a gene: 4.

This clonotype was seen only a few times. CDR3 loop: CASSPATGGHFNEQFF. The CDR3 bases are TGTGCCAGCAGCCCCGCCACGGGTGGGCACTTCAATGAGCAGTTCTTC. The chain uses TRBV9 and TRBJ2-1; D remains unclear. Per the germline V gene, CDR1 is SGDLS and CDR2 is YYNGEE. Trimming cost V 4 bases and J 6 bases, with 20 bases left between them. The CDR3 loop spans 16 amino acids.

This clonotype was detected a few times. The chain combines TRBV5-1 with TRBJ1-1; D possibly corresponds to TRBD1 (5 bases). The CDR3 runs 15 residues. V was cut by 4 bases and J by 1 base, with 14 bases left in between. CDR1 and CDR2 from the germline V gene are SGHRS and YFSETQ. CDR3 in amino acids: CASSGGRTGNTEAFF. CDR3 sequence (DNA): TGCGCCAGCAGCGGGGGAAGAACGGGGAACACTGAAGCTTTCTTT.

As for this clonotype: A junction boundary mismatches the germline segment, possibly from a read error. Written as DNA, the CDR3 is TGCGCCAGCAGCTTGGATGGAAAATCGAGTACCGTGGAGCTGTTTTTT. Its translation is CASSLDGKSSTVELFF. V is TRBV5-1 and J is TRBJ2-2; the D is unclear. Germline values: CDR1 SGHRS, CDR2 YFSETQ. CDR3 length: 16 amino acids. Full variable domain (remainder filled in from reference TRBV5-1 and TRBJ2-2): KAGVTQTPRYLIKTRGQQVTLSCSPISGHRSVSWYQQTPGQGLQFLFEYFSETQRNKGNFPGRFSGRQFSNSRSEMNVSTLELGDSALYLCASSLDGKSSTVELFFGEGSRLTVL.

This clonotype was counted between two and nine times. The chain uses TRBV20-1 and TRBJ2-5; D is possibly TRBD1 or TRBD2 (6 bases each). V was shortened by 0 bases and J by 6 bases, with 20 bases between the two germline ends. CDR1 and CDR2 (germline): DFQATT, SNEGSKA (reference sequence). The CDR3 consists of 16 residues. The CDR3 here is CSARDRGVTQIQTQYF. The CDR3 DNA sequence: TGCAGTGCTAGAGATAGGGGGGTCACCCAAATCCAGACCCAGTACTTC.

The chain uses TRBV12-3 or TRBV12-4 and TRBJ2-2; no clear D gene. The CDR3 sequence is 14 residues long. V was clipped by 8 bases and J by 6 bases, with 16 bases between them. CDR3 sequence reads: CASSRQPQAGELFF. CDR3 in DNA: TGTGCCAGCTCTCGTCAGCCCCAGGCCGGGGAGCTGTTTTTT.

This chain connects TRBV7-2 to TRBJ2-3; 10 bases map to TRBD2. There are 21 residues in the CDR3. V was pared by 5 bases and J by 5 bases, with 25 bases of the junction left unmatched. In germline, CDR1 is SGHTA, CDR2 FQGNSA. The CDR3 loop reads CASSQNRASGVAAGGRDTQYF. CDR3 bases: TGTGCCAGCAGCCAAAACCGGGCCTCTGGGGTCGCAGCGGGAGGGAGAGATACGCAGTATTTT.

This clonotype has a handful of counts. The chain has TRBV21-1 and TRBJ2-3; TRBD2, the table's D call, lacks a check against the DNA. TRBV21-1 is marked as a pseudogene. The CDR3 extends over 15 amino acids. The DNA for the CDR3 is TGTGCCAGCAGCAAAGTGACTACTAGGGCAGATACGCAGTATTTT. Amino acid sequence: CASSKVTTRADTQYF.